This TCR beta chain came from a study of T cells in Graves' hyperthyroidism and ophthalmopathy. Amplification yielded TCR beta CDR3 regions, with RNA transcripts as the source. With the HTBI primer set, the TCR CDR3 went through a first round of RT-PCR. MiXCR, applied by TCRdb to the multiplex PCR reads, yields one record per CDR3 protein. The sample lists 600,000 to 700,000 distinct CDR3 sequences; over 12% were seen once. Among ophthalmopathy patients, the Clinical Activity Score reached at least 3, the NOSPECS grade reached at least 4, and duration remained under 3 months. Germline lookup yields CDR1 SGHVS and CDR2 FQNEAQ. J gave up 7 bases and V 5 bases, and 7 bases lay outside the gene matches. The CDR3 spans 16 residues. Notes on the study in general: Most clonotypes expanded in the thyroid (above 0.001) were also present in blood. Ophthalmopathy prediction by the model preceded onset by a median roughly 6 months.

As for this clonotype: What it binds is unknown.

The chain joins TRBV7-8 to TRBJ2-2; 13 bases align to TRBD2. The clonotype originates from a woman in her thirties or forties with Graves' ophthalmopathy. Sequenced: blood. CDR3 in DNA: TGTGCCAGCAGCGTCGGACTAGCGGGAGTCGGCGGGGAGCTGTTTTTT. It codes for CASSVGLAGVGGELFF.